Sequencing of this TCR beta chain was carried out in a study of human T cells and chemical hapten exposure. Whole-study findings and limits: In comparison with controls, expanded TCRs gave rise to a significantly larger number of large CDR3 similarity clusters.

TCRdb processed the RACE reads anew with MiXCR; each CDR3 protein has one entry. The repertoire holds about 120,000 distinct CDR3 sequences, with around 13% as singletons. The CDR3 spans 15 residues. Germline V gene sequence: CDR1 SGHNT, CDR2 YENEEA. V gave up 3 bases and J gave up 0 bases, with 10 bases separating them. This sample's time point: patch test 1, 2 weeks after DPC sensitization. Treatment defined: therapeutic diphenylcyclopropenone sensitization with weekly scalp DPC. Unfractionated whole blood was the source from which total RNA was extracted. This clonotype was counted a few times. Its antigen remains unidentified.

This clonotype was obtained from a man younger than 30 with alopecia areata. Some clones in this sample may be carry-over from other donors' samples. The V call is TRBV11-3, the J call TRBJ2-3; no firm D call. The material was whole blood, obtained in connection with sensitization to the hapten diphenylcyclopropenone (DPC). The CDR3 sequence: CASSFAGASTDTQYF. The DNA of the CDR3 is TGTGCCAGCAGCTTTGCCGGCGCTAGCACAGATACGCAGTATTTT.